The clone carrying this T cell receptor (beta chain) showed up many times. The antigen is undetermined. V was shortened by 5 bases and J by 1 base, with 11 bases between the two germline ends. The CDR3 spans 14 residues. CDR1 is SGHNT and CDR2 is YENEEA in the germline V gene. This sample stems from a study of T cells after posttransplantation cyclophosphamide. TCRdb's table, derived via immunoSEQ multiplex PCR, lists solely in-frame clones and lacks some. This sample shows 32,000 or so clones and no singletons; 2.7% rests with the ten largest. Study-wide results and limits: After PTCy, TRB diversity resembled that of CNI/methotrexate controls.

The specimen was PBMCs. The receptor's source is a woman in her fifties or sixties in good health, CMV-negative, and a related stem cell transplant donor. The rearrangement joins TRBV11-3 to TRBJ1-1, with D maybe TRBD1 (6 bases). CDR3 DNA sequence: TGTGCCAGCAGCCCCGGGGGGCCGAACACTGAAGCTTTCTTT. It codes for CASSPGGPNTEAFF.